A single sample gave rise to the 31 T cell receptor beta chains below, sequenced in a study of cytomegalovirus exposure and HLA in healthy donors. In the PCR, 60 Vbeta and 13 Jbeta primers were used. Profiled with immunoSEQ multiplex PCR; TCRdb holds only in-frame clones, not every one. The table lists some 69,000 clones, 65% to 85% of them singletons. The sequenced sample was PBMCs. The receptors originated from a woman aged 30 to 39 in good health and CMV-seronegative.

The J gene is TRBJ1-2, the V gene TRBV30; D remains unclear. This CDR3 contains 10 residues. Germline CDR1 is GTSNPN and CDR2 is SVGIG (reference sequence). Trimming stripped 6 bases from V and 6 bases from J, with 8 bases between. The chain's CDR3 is CACLFNGYTF. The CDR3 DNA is TGTGCCTGCTTATTTAATGGCTACACCTTC.

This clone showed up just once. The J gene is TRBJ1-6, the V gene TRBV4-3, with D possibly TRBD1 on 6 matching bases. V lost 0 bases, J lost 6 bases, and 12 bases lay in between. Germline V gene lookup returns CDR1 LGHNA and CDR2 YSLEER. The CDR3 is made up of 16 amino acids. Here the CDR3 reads CASSQDLGARNSPLHF. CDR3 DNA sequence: TGCGCCAGCAGCCAAGATCTGGGGGCCCGTAATTCACCCCTCCACTTT.

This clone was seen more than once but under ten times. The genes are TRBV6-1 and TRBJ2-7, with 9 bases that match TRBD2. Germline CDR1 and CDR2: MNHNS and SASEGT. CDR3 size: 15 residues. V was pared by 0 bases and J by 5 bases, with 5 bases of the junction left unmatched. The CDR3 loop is CASSEASGSWNEQYV. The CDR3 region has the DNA TGTGCCAGCAGTGAAGCTAGCGGGAGCTGGAACGAGCAGTACGTC.

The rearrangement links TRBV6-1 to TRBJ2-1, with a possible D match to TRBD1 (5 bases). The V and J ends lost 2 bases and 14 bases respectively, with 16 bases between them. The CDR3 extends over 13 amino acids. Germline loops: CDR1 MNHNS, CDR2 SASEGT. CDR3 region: CASSERPGRVEFF. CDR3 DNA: TGTGCCAGCAGTGAACGCCCGGGCAGGGTTGAGTTCTTC.

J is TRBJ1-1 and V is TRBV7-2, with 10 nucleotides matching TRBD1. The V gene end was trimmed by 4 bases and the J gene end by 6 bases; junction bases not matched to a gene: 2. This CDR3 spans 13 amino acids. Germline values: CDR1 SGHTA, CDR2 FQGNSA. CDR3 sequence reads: CASSYGTGAEAFF. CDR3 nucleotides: TGTGCCAGCAGCTACGGGACAGGGGCTGAAGCTTTCTTT.

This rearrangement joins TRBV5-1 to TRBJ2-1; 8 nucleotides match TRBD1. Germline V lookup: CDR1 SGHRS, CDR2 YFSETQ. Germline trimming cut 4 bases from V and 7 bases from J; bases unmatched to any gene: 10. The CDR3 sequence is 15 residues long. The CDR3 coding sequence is TGCGCCAGCAGCCCCCGACAGGGGTCAGGGAATGAGCAGTTCTTC. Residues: CASSPRQGSGNEQFF. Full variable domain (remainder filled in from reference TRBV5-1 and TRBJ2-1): KAGVTQTPRYLIKTRGQQVTLSCSPISGHRSVSWYQQTPGQGLQFLFEYFSETQRNKGNFPGRFSGRQFSNSRSEMNVSTLELGDSALYLCASSPRQGSGNEQFFGPGTRLTVL.

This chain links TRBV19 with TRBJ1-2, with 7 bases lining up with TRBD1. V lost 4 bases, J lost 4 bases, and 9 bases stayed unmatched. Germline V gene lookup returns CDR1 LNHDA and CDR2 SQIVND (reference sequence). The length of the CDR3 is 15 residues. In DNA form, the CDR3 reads TGTGCCAGTAGTACCCCTCGACAGGGCTCCTATGGCTACACCTTC. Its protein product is CASSTPRQGSYGYTF.

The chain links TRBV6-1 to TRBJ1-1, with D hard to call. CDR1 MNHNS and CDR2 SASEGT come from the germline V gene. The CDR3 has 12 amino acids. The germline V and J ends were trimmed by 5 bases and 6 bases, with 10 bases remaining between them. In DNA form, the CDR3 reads TGTGCCAGCAGTCTGGAGAGGGCTGAAGCTTTCTTT. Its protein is CASSLERAEAFF.

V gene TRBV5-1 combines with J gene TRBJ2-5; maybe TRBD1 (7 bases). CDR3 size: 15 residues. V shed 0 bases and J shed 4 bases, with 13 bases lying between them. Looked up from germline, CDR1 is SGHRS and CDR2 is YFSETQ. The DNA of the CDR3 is TGCGCCAGCAGCTTGGCTACCAGGGGGGCAGAGACCCAGTACTTC. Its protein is CASSLATRGAETQYF.

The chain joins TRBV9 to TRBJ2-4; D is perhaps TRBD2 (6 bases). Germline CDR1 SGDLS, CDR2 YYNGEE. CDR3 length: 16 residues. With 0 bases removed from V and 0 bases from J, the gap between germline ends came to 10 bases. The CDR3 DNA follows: TGTGCCAGCAGCGTAGGTTTCGGGGGAGCCAAAAACATTCAGTACTTC. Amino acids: CASSVGFGGAKNIQYF.

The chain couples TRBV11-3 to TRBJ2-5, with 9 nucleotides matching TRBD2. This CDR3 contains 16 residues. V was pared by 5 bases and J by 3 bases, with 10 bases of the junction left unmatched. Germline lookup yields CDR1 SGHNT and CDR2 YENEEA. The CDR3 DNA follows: TGTGCCAGCAGCCAGACGGGACTAGCAATGGAAGAGACCCAGTACTTC. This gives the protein CASSQTGLAMEETQYF.

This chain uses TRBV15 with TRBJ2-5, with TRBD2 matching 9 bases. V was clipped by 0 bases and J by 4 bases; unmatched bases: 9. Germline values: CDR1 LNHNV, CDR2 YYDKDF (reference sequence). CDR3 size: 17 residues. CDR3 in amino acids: CATSRDKGGGAGETQYF. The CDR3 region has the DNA TGTGCCACCAGCAGAGATAAAGGCGGGGGGGCCGGAGAGACCCAGTACTTC.

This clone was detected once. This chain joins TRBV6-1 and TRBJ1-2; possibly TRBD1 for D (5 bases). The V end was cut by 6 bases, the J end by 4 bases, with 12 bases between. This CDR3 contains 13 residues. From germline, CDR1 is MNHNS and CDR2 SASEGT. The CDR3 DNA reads TGTGCCAGCAGAGAGACAGACATCTATGGCTACACCTTC. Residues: CASRETDIYGYTF.

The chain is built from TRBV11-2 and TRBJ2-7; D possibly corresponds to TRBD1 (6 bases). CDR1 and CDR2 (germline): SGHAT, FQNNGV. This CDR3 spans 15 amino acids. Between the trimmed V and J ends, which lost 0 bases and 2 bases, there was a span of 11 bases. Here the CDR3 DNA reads TGTGCCAGCAGCTTAGATCCAGGACAGACCTACGAGCAGTACTTC. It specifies CASSLDPGQTYEQYF.

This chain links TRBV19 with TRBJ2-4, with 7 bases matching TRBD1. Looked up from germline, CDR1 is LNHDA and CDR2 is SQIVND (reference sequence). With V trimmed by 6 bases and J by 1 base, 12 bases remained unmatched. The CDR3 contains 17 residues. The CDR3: CASSDRDEGVAKNIQYF. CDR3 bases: TGTGCCAGTAGCGACAGGGATGAAGGGGTCGCCAAAAACATTCAGTACTTC.

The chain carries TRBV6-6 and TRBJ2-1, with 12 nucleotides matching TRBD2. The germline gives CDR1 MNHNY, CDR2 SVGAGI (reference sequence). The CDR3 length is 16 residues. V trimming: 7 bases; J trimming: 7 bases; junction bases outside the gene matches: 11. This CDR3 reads CASNTDPSGRENEQFF. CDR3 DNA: TGTGCCAGCAACACGGATCCTAGCGGGAGGGAGAATGAGCAGTTCTTC.

CDR3: CASSSRSRGTDTQYF. As DNA, the CDR3 is TGTGCCAGCAGTTCCCGGTCGCGGGGCACAGATACGCAGTATTTT. The chain employs TRBV27 and TRBJ2-3; D might be TRBD2 (5 bases). The germline V gene has CDR1 MNHEY and CDR2 SMNVEV (reference sequence). The CDR3 length is 15 residues. Between the trimmed V and J ends, which lost 4 bases and 1 base, there was a span of 12 bases.

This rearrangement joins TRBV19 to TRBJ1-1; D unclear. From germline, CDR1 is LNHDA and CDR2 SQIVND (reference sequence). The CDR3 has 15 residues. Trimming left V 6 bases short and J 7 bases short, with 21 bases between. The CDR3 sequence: CASSYFREGTGEAFF. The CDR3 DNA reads TGTGCCAGTAGCTACTTTCGGGAGGGCACGGGTGAAGCTTTCTTT.

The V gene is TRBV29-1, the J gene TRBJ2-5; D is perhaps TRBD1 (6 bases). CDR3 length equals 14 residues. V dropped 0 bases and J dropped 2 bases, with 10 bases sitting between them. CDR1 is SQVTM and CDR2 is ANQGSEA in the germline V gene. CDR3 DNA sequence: TGCAGCGTTGAAGATCCGACAGGACAAGAGACCCAGTACTTC. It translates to CSVEDPTGQETQYF.

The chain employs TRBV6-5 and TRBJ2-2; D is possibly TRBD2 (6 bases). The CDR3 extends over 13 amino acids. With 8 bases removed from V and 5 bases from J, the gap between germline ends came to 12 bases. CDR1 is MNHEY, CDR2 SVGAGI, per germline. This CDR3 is CASRRDQTGELFF. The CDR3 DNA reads TGTGCCAGCCGGCGGGACCAGACCGGGGAGCTGTTTTTT.

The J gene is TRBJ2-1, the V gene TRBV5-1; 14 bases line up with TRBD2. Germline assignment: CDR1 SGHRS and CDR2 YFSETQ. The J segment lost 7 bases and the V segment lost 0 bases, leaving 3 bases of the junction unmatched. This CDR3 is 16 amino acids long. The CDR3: CASSLGGTSGRNEQFF. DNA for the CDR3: TGCGCCAGCAGCTTGGGGGGGACTAGCGGGAGAAATGAGCAGTTCTTC. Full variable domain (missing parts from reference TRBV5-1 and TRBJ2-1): KAGVTQTPRYLIKTRGQQVTLSCSPISGHRSVSWYQQTPGQGLQFLFEYFSETQRNKGNFPGRFSGRQFSNSRSEMNVSTLELGDSALYLCASSLGGTSGRNEQFFGPGTRLTVL.

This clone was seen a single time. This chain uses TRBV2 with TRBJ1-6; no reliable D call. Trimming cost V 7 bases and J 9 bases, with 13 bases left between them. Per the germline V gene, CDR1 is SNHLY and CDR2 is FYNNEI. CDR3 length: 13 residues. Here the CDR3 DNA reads TGTGCCAGCATGCGGGGTGGCGGTTCACCCCTCCACTTT. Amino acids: CASMRGGGSPLHF.

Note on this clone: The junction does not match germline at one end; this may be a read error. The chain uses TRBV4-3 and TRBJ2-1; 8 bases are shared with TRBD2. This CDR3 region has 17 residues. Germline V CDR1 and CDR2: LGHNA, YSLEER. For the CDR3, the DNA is TGCGCCAGCAGCCAAGATCCCGGGGGGGCGATATACAATGAGCAGCTCTTC. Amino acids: CASSQDPGGAIYNEQLF.

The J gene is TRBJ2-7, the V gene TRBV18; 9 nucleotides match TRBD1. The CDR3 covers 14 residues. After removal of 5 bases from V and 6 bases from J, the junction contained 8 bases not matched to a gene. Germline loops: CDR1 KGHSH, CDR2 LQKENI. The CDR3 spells CASSFGGQGSEQYV. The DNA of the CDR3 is TGTGCCAGCTCATTTGGGGGACAGGGAAGCGAGCAGTACGTC.

CDR3 region: CASSMREGFRTYEQYF. CDR3 sequence (DNA): TGTGCCAGTAGTATGCGTGAGGGTTTCCGGACCTACGAGCAGTACTTC. This chain uses TRBV19 with TRBJ2-7; a weak D match, TRBD2 (5 bases). V lost 3 bases, J lost 2 bases, and 17 bases lay in between. Germline V gene data show CDR1 as LNHDA and CDR2 as SQIVND (reference sequence). This CDR3 is 16 amino acids long. The variable domain in full, completed from reference TRBV19 and TRBJ2-7, reads DGGITQSPKYLFRKEGQNVTLSCEQNLNHDAMYWYRQDPGQGLRLIYYSQIVNDFQKGDIAEGYSVSREKKESFPLTVTSAQKNPTAFYLCASSMREGFRTYEQYFGPGTRLTVT.

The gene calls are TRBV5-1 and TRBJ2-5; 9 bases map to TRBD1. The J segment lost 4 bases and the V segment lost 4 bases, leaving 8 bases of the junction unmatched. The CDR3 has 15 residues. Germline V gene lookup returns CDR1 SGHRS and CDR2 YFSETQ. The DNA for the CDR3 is TGCGCCAGCAGCCTACAGGGGGCCGCGGGAGAGACCCAGTACTTC. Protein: CASSLQGAAGETQYF.

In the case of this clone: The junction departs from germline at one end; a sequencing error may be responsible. The CDR3, as DNA: TGTTCCAGCAGCTCCCCCTACCCGACAGGAGGCCCCTACGAGCAGTACTTC. Amino acids: CSSSSPYPTGGPYEQYF. The chain joins TRBV7-9 to TRBJ2-7; a weak D match, TRBD1 (6 bases). This CDR3 spans 17 amino acids. The germline V gene encodes CDR1 SEHNR and CDR2 FQNEAQ (reference sequence).

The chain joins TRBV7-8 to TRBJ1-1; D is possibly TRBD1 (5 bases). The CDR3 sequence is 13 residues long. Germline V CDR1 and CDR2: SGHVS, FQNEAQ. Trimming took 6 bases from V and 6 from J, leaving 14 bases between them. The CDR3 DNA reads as TGTGCCAGCAGAATGGGGGGGACCCCTGAAGCTTTCTTT. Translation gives CASRMGGTPEAFF.

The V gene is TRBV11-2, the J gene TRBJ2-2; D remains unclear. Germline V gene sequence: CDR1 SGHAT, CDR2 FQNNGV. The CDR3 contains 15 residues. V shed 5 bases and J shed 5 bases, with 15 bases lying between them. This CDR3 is CASSLSPGETGELFF. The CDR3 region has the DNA TGTGCCAGCAGCCTCTCCCCCGGTGAAACCGGGGAGCTGTTTTTT.

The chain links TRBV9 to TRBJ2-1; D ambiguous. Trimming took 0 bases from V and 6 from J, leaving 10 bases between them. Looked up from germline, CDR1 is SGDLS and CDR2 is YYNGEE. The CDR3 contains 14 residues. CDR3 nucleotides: TGTGCCAGCAGCGTAGGACCGGCTAGCAATGAGCAGTTCTTC. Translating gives CASSVGPASNEQFF.

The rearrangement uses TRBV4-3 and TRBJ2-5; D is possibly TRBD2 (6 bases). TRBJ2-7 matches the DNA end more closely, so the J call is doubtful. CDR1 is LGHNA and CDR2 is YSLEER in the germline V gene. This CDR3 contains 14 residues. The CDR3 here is CASSRGTGPYEQYF. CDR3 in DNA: TGCGCCAGCAGCCGCGGGACTGGACCCTACGAGCAGTACTTC.